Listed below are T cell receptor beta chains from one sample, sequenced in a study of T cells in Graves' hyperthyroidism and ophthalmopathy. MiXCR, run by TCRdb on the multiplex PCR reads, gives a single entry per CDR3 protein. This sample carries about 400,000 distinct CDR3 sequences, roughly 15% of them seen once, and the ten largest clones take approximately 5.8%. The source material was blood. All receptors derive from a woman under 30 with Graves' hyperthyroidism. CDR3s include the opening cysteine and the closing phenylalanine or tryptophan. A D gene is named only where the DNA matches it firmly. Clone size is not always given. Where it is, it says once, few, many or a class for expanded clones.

CDR3aa: CASRPGLADNEQFF; CDR3nt: TGTGCCAGCAGGCCGGGACTAGCGGACAATGAGCAGTTCTTC; d_gene: TRBD2; v_gene: TRBV12-3/TRBV12-4; j_gene: TRBJ2-1; abundance: -
CDR3aa: CASSSNLAGASYNEQFF; CDR3nt: TGTGCCAGCAGTTCGAACTTAGCGGGAGCATCCTACAATGAGCAGTTCTTC; d_gene: TRBD2; v_gene: TRBV6-1; j_gene: TRBJ2-1; abundance: many
CDR3aa: CSVEGHGPTEAFF; CDR3nt: TGCAGCGTTGAGGGGCATGGGCCAACTGAAGCTTTCTTT; d_gene: -; v_gene: TRBV29-1; j_gene: TRBJ1-1; abundance: few
CDR3aa: CASSQYDRAHYGYTF; CDR3nt: TGTGCCAGCAGCCAATACGACAGGGCCCACTATGGCTACACCTTC; d_gene: TRBD1; v_gene: TRBV7-2; j_gene: TRBJ1-2; abundance: many
CDR3aa: CASSWDSDTQYF; CDR3nt: TGTGCCAGCAGCTGGGATTCAGATACGCAGTATTTT; d_gene: -; v_gene: TRBV5-4; j_gene: TRBJ2-3; abundance: few
CDR3aa: CASSQGAGADTQYF; CDR3nt: TGTGCCAGCAGCCAAGGTGCGGGCGCAGATACGCAGTATTTT; d_gene: -; v_gene: TRBV4-2; j_gene: TRBJ2-3; abundance: few
CDR3aa: CASSPPPSWVTQYF; CDR3nt: TGTGCCAGCAGCCCACCACCTTCCTGGGTGACCCAGTACTTC; d_gene: -; v_gene: TRBV7-9; j_gene: TRBJ2-5; abundance: many
CDR3aa: CASSETGRGETQYF; CDR3nt: TGTGCCAGCAGCGAGACAGGGAGGGGAGAGACCCAGTACTTC; d_gene: -; v_gene: TRBV12-3/TRBV12-4; j_gene: TRBJ2-5; abundance: many
CDR3aa: CASSLARRIMAEAFF; CDR3nt: TGTGCCAGCAGCTTAGCGCGCCGGATTATGGCTGAAGCTTTCTTT; d_gene: -; v_gene: TRBV7-9; j_gene: TRBJ1-1; abundance: many
CDR3aa: CASSYSIGGFGANVLTF; CDR3nt: TGTGCCAGCAGTTACTCGATAGGGGGATTTGGGGCCAACGTCCTGACTTTC; d_gene: -; v_gene: TRBV6-2/TRBV6-3; j_gene: TRBJ2-6; abundance: few
CDR3aa: CSAGTGTDGYTF; CDR3nt: TGCAGTGCTGGGACAGGGACGGATGGCTACACCTTC; d_gene: TRBD1; v_gene: TRBV20-1; j_gene: TRBJ1-2; abundance: many
CDR3aa: CASSIQLAGVNNEQFF; CDR3nt: TGTGCCAGCAGCATCCAATTAGCGGGAGTGAACAATGAGCAGTTCTTC; d_gene: TRBD2; v_gene: TRBV7-2; j_gene: TRBJ2-1; abundance: many
CDR3aa: CASSPPGSGARELFF; CDR3nt: TGTGCCAGCAGTCCGCCCGGGAGCGGTGCTAGGGAGCTGTTTTTT; d_gene: -; v_gene: TRBV28; j_gene: TRBJ2-2; abundance: many
CDR3aa: CASSIGRTRPPYEQYF; CDR3nt: TGTGCCAGTAGTATAGGCAGAACACGGCCCCCCTACGAGCAGTACTTC; d_gene: -; v_gene: TRBV19; j_gene: TRBJ2-7; abundance: -
CDR3aa: CAWSGQVNTEAFF; CDR3nt: TGTGCCTGGAGTGGGCAGGTGAACACTGAAGCTTTCTTT; d_gene: -; v_gene: TRBV30; j_gene: TRBJ1-1; abundance: -
CDR3aa: CASSLAGGFYNEQFF; CDR3nt: TGTGCCAGCAGCTTAGCGGGGGGGTTCTACAATGAGCAGTTCTTC; d_gene: TRBD2; v_gene: TRBV2; j_gene: TRBJ2-1; abundance: many
CDR3aa: CASSFSGTDNSPLHF; CDR3nt: TGTGCCAGCAGTTTTTCTGGGACAGATAATTCACCCCTCCACTTT; d_gene: TRBD1; v_gene: TRBV27; j_gene: TRBJ1-6; abundance: few
CDR3aa: CASSQGGRYNEQFF; CDR3nt: TGTGCCAGCAGCCAAGGTGGTAGGTACAATGAGCAGTTCTTC; d_gene: -; v_gene: TRBV3-1; j_gene: TRBJ2-1; abundance: many
CDR3aa: CSAPGGDSRNSPLHF; CDR3nt: TGCAGTGCTCCTGGAGGGGACTCCCGAAATTCACCCCTCCACTTT; d_gene: -; v_gene: TRBV20-1; j_gene: TRBJ1-6; abundance: few
CDR3aa: CASSQDNWRGRGGETQYF; CDR3nt: TGTGCCAGCAGCCAAGATAATTGGCGCGGGAGGGGAGGAGAGACCCAGTACTTC; d_gene: TRBD2; v_gene: TRBV14; j_gene: TRBJ2-5; abundance: -
CDR3aa: CASSFLREKLFF; CDR3nt: TGTGCCAGCAGTTTTTTGAGGGAAAAACTGTTTTTT; d_gene: -; v_gene: TRBV28; j_gene: TRBJ1-4; abundance: -
CDR3aa: CASSRYSGNDEQFF; CDR3nt: TGCGCCAGCAGCCGATATAGCGGGAACGATGAGCAGTTCTTC; d_gene: TRBD2; v_gene: TRBV4-1; j_gene: TRBJ2-1; abundance: -
CDR3aa: CASGLSPGRQYYTGELFF; CDR3nt: TGTGCTAGTGGTTTGTCCCCGGGGCGCCAATATTACACCGGGGAGCTGTTTTTT; d_gene: -; v_gene: TRBV12-5; j_gene: TRBJ2-2; abundance: -
CDR3aa: CASRTPGLAGPYNEQFF; CDR3nt: TGTGCCAGCAGAACCCCGGGACTAGCGGGTCCCTACAATGAGCAGTTCTTC; d_gene: TRBD2; v_gene: TRBV28; j_gene: TRBJ2-1; abundance: -
CDR3aa: CASSGEDRGYEQYF; CDR3nt: TGTGCCAGCAGTGGCGAAGACAGGGGCTACGAGCAGTACTTC; d_gene: TRBD1; v_gene: TRBV28; j_gene: TRBJ2-7; abundance: many
CDR3aa: CASSYGAGSSYEQYF; CDR3nt: TGTGCCAGCAGTTACGGAGCGGGTAGCTCCTACGAGCAGTACTTC; d_gene: -; v_gene: TRBV6-5; j_gene: TRBJ2-7; abundance: many
CDR3aa: CASSLREYGDTQYF; CDR3nt: TGTGCCAGCAGTTTACGGGAATATGGAGATACGCAGTATTTT; d_gene: -; v_gene: TRBV28; j_gene: TRBJ2-3; abundance: many
CDR3aa: CASSTRWEQYF; CDR3nt: TGTGCCAGTAGTACGCGATGGGAGCAGTACTTC; d_gene: -; v_gene: TRBV19; j_gene: TRBJ2-7; abundance: few
CDR3aa: CASRPQGGYQPQHF; CDR3nt: TGTGCCAGCAGACCCCAGGGTGGGTATCAGCCCCAGCATTTT; d_gene: -; v_gene: TRBV6-2/TRBV6-3; j_gene: TRBJ1-5; abundance: many
CDR3aa: CASSLDAGTGNTEAFF; CDR3nt: TGTGCCAGCAGTTTGGACGCCGGGACAGGGAACACTGAAGCTTTCTTT; d_gene: TRBD1; v_gene: TRBV28; j_gene: TRBJ1-1; abundance: many
CDR3aa: CASNYPGLAGERDEQFF; CDR3nt: TGTGCCAGCAACTATCCGGGACTAGCGGGAGAAAGAGATGAGCAGTTCTTC; d_gene: TRBD2; v_gene: TRBV7-2; j_gene: TRBJ2-1; abundance: many
CDR3aa: CASSFVRGGGPGETQYF; CDR3nt: TGTGCCAGCAGTTTTGTGAGGGGGGGGGGCCCGGGAGAGACCCAGTACTTC; d_gene: -; v_gene: TRBV28; j_gene: TRBJ2-5; abundance: -
CDR3aa: CASSYSFWDTQYF; CDR3nt: TGTGCCAGCAGTTACTCGTTCTGGGATACGCAGTATTTT; d_gene: -; v_gene: TRBV6-2/TRBV6-3; j_gene: TRBJ2-3; abundance: many
CDR3aa: CANLDNPGRLSGAEAFF; CDR3nt: TGTGCCAACCTCGACAACCCGGGTCGACTCAGTGGCGCTGAAGCTTTCTTT; d_gene: -; v_gene: TRBV7-3; j_gene: TRBJ1-1; abundance: many
CDR3aa: CASSQDWASGSETYEQYF; CDR3nt: TGCGCCAGCAGCCAAGACTGGGCTAGCGGGAGTGAAACCTACGAGCAGTACTTC; d_gene: TRBD2; v_gene: TRBV4-1; j_gene: TRBJ2-7; abundance: few
CDR3aa: CAISALGLETQYF; CDR3nt: TGTGCCATCAGTGCTTTGGGGCTGGAGACCCAGTACTTC; d_gene: -; v_gene: TRBV10-3; j_gene: TRBJ2-5; abundance: -
CDR3aa: CSATGTSGTREQFF; CDR3nt: TGCAGTGCAACCGGGACTAGCGGGACCAGGGAGCAGTTCTTC; d_gene: TRBD2; v_gene: TRBV20-1; j_gene: TRBJ2-1; abundance: many
CDR3aa: CASSGGTSNEQFF; CDR3nt: TGTGCCAGCAGCGGCGGGACGAGCAATGAGCAGTTCTTC; d_gene: -; v_gene: TRBV5-6; j_gene: TRBJ2-1; abundance: many
CDR3aa: CASSLETGILAPTYEQYF; CDR3nt: TGCGCCAGCAGCTTGGAAACCGGAATACTAGCGCCGACCTACGAGCAGTACTTC; d_gene: TRBD2; v_gene: TRBV5-1; j_gene: TRBJ2-7; abundance: many
CDR3aa: CASSSLTFYGYTF; CDR3nt: TGTGCCAGCAGTTCTCTCACCTTCTATGGCTACACCTTC; d_gene: -; v_gene: TRBV28; j_gene: TRBJ1-2; abundance: few
CDR3aa: CASSYSGSAYEQYF; CDR3nt: TGTGCCAGCAGCTACAGCGGGAGTGCGTACGAGCAGTACTTC; d_gene: TRBD2; v_gene: TRBV13; j_gene: TRBJ2-7; abundance: many
CDR3aa: CSAREDRKQFF; CDR3nt: TGCAGTGCTAGAGAGGATAGGAAGCAGTTCTTC; d_gene: -; v_gene: TRBV20-1; j_gene: TRBJ2-1; abundance: many
CDR3aa: CASSWTGETQYF; CDR3nt: TGTGCCAGCAGTTGGACAGGGGAGACCCAGTACTTC; d_gene: TRBD1; v_gene: TRBV12-3/TRBV12-4; j_gene: TRBJ2-5; abundance: many
CDR3aa: CASSALGTSGNTGELFF; CDR3nt: TGTGCCAGCAGCGCTCTCGGGACTAGCGGGAATACCGGGGAGCTGTTTTTT; d_gene: TRBD2; v_gene: TRBV28; j_gene: TRBJ2-2; abundance: -